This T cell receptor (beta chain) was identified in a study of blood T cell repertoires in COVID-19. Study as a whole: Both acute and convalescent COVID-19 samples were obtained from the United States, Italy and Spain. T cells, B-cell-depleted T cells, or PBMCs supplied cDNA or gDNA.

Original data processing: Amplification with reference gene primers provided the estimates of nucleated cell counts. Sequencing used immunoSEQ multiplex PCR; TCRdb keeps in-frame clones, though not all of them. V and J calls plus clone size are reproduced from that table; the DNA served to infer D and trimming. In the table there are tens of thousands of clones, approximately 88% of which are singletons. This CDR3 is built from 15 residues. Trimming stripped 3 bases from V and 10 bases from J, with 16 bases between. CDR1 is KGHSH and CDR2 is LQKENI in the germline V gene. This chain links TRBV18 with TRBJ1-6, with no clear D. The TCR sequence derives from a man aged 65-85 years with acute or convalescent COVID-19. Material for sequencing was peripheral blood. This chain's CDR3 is CASSPEGGRVSPLHF. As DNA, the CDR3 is TGTGCCAGCTCACCGGAGGGAGGGAGAGTATCACCCCTCCACTTT. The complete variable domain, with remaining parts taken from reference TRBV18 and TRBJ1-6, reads NAGVMQNPRHLVRRRGQEARLRCSPMKGHSHVYWYRQLPEEGLKFMVYLQKENIIDESGMPKERFSAEFPKEGPSILRIQQVVRGDSAAYFCASSPEGGRVSPLHFGNGTRLTVT.